This T cell receptor beta chain was captured by sequencing in a study of T cell clonotyping in hematopoietic cell transplantation (dated by TCRdb to the early 2020s). The study in broad terms: Recipient samples taken before transplant were obtained following cytoreduction. The study collected around 130 blood samples from 30 to 40 consecutive transplant recipients and their related donors. Patients were recruited between 2015 and 2017 and followed until late 2020 or death.

The sample's time point label, decoded: recipient sample about 28 days before transplant, after cytoreduction. Blood from recipients was drawn roughly 28 days before transplant, then again at days 30, 100 and 180 after transplant. Using Nuclei Lysis Solution, genomic DNA was extracted from unfractionated peripheral blood mononuclear cells that were either fresh or cryopreserved. Remarks on this clone: It has no known antigen specificity. No per-base quality is available; no much larger clone lies one base away.

Points the paper makes about the study in general: The sample size was limited, and CD4 and CD8 repertoire contributions could not be separated because cells were not sorted. Broader posttransplant TCR repertoire diversity was predicted by donor and pretransplant recipient Inverse Simpson Index values. After transplant, TCR diversity in recipients dropped, and pathologically expanded clonotypes increased progressively from day 30 to day 180. Recipient repertoires showed only a small fraction of overlap with donor repertoires, and over 97% appeared de novo at the given depth.

TCR beta CDR3 regions were amplified from genomic DNA with the immunoSEQ assay, a bias-controlled multiplex PCR using V- and J-specific primers. A second PCR step added a proprietary barcode and Illumina adapter sequences to the CDR3 amplicons. CDR3 libraries were sequenced on an Illumina MiSeq instrument. The published analysis was carried out like this. Export and quality control were performed with immunoSEQ Analyzer 3.0, and downstream analyses were performed with R Bioconductor and Immunarch. Repertoire metrics were calculated using only productive rearrangements within the normalized downsampled data set. In the normalized cohort, clonotypes with more than 5 templates were defined as pathologically expanded. Repertoire diversity was measured with the Inverse Simpson Index. To capture all clonotypes, the CMV-specificity analyses were run on the non-normalized data set. As stored in TCRdb, this immuneACCESS dataset retains in-frame rearrangements with V and J assigned. A fraction of the clones does not appear; measured against another copy, unresolved V genes explain less than half of the discrepancy, and the remainder lacks a known reason. For V, J and clone size, that table is used; D and trimming come from the DNA. The sample profile shows fewer than 15,000 clones; over 80% of them were found once. The top ten constitute more than 15% of the sample.

The trim is 7 bases for V and 3 bases for J, with a gap of 8 bases between the germline ends. Taken from the germline V gene (reference sequence), the CDR1 and CDR2 loops are SEHNR and FQNEAQ. Including the terminal cysteine and phenylalanine, the CDR3 comprises 12 residues. The read is trimmed to its CDR3 DNA, 36 bases read in frame from base 1. The V and J segments used are TRBV7-9 and TRBJ2-3; there is no confident call for the D gene. The input for sequencing was peripheral blood mononuclear cells, taken before stem cell transplant. This receptor was obtained from a man aged 55 to 70 with acute myeloid leukemia. Some clones in this sample may be carry-over from other donors' samples. Here the CDR3 is given as CASIPETDTQYF. Here is the DNA: TGTGCCAGCATCCCGGAAACAGATACGCAGTATTTT.